The source of this T cell receptor beta chain is a study of shared clonotypes between healthy human individuals. Notes on the study in general: Among the subsets, naive ones generally showed larger estimated richness than memory ones.

The sample holds one count of this clone. Its cognate antigen is unknown. The same CDR3 arises from other DNA sequences in this sample as well. Assay used: immunoSEQ multiplex PCR; TCRdb lists only in-frame clones, some missing. Among under 2.5 million clones listed, 85% to 95% were seen once. Material for sequencing was naive CD4+ T cells from PBMCs. Subset: CD45RA+ positively selected. The source of this sequence is a man in his late teens or twenties in good health. Some clones in this sample may be carry-over from other donors' samples.

The CDR3 loop is CASSPRTSGSYNEQFF. The CDR3 DNA reads as TGTGCCAGCAGCCCGCGAACTAGCGGTTCTTACAATGAGCAGTTCTTC. The V call is TRBV7-3, the J call TRBJ2-1, with TRBD2 identical over 8 bases. This CDR3 contains 16 residues. The germline CDR1 and CDR2 sequences are SGHTA and FQGTGA. Trimming cost V 5 bases and J 4 bases; bases outside gene matches: 10.